This T cell receptor beta chain came from a study of CD8 T cells in ankylosing spondylitis. Trimming left V 5 bases short and J 4 bases short, with 17 bases between. Germline V gene data show CDR1 as SGHTA and CDR2 as FQGNSA. This CDR3 comprises 15 residues. Preparation of TCR beta libraries was done by quantitative 5'-RACE with molecular barcodes. Via MiXCR, TCRdb re-called the 5' RACE reads, giving one row per CDR3 protein. The repertoire includes about 440,000 distinct CDR3 sequences, 15% to 20% of them detected once, and about 0.94% sits in the top ten. This clonotype was counted only a few times. Its specificity is unknown. Findings and caveats of the study: Disease-linked clones reportedly showed significant enrichment in matched ankylosing spondylitis synovial fluid. Clones linked to disease, bearing a CD8+ phenotype, were relatively rare in peripheral blood. Several of the motif variants were reported before in synovial fluid and blood from reactive arthritis. Characteristic of ankylosing spondylitis blood, it appeared, was a TCR beta motif comprising about eight highly homologous variants.

This TCR came from a male donor with ankylosing spondylitis. The sequenced material came from blood, either unsorted or a sorted T cell fraction (not recorded which). The chain employs TRBV7-2 and TRBJ1-1, with TRBD1 as a possible D gene (6 bases). CDR3 region: CASSPVGGAITEAFF. DNA for the CDR3: TGTGCCAGCAGCCCCGTGGGGGGGGCGATCACTGAAGCTTTCTTT.